The text below deals with one T cell receptor (beta chain). TCRdb's copy holds only in-frame clones and misses some; the assay was immunoSEQ multiplex PCR. The sample includes about 170,000 clones, over 85% of them seen just once. This entry is derived from a study of blood T cell repertoires in COVID-19. Study-wide background: PBMCs, B-cell-depleted T cells, or T cells were the source of the cDNA or gDNA that made up the material.

Between the trimmed V and J ends, which lost 3 bases and 1 base, there was a span of 16 bases. CDR3 size: 16 residues. Germline loops: CDR1 SGDLS, CDR2 YYNGEE. This sequence originates from a woman aged 45-60 years with acute or convalescent COVID-19. Specimen: peripheral blood. The genes are TRBV9 and TRBJ1-2; TRBD1 might be the D (5 bases). CDR3 nucleotide sequence: TGTGCCAGCAGCGCCTCGGTCGGGGGATATAACTATGGCTACACCTTC. Translating gives CASSASVGGYNYGYTF.